The 25 T cell receptor beta chains listed next were all sequenced from one sample in a study of identical twins. TCRdb processed the 5' RACE reads anew with MiXCR; each CDR3 protein has one entry. The table shows approximately 1.8 million distinct CDR3 sequences, with 25% to 35% occurring only once. Sequenced material: cord blood. The receptors were gathered from a newborn girl in good health.

The chain recombines TRBV19 with TRBJ2-1; 8 bases map to TRBD2. The CDR3 has 13 amino acids. Trimming took 3 bases from V and 6 from J; bases not matched to a gene: 1. Germline V gene data show CDR1 as LNHDA and CDR2 as SQIVND (reference sequence). DNA of the CDR3: TGTGCCAGTAGTATGGGGACTAGCAATGAGCAGTTCTTC. Its translation is CASSMGTSNEQFF.

The table lists this clonotype with a few counts. The chain joins TRBV5-1 to TRBJ2-5; D is undetermined. The CDR3 totals 14 residues. Trimming shortened V by 1 base and J by 4 bases, and 11 bases separated the two germline ends. Germline lookup yields CDR1 SGHRS and CDR2 YFSETQ. CDR3 in DNA: TGCGCCAGCAGCTTGCGCGTAGCCGGAGAGACCCAGTACTTC. It codes for CASSLRVAGETQYF.

This chain links TRBV20-1 with TRBJ2-1, with D perhaps given as TRBD1 or TRBD2 (5 bases each). Trimming cost V 6 bases and J 6 bases, with 18 bases left between them. The germline CDR1 and CDR2 sequences are DFQATT and SNEGSKA (reference sequence). The CDR3 is made up of 14 amino acids. The CDR3: CSAQDPLGANEQFF. CDR3 bases: TGCAGTGCGCAGGACCCCCTCGGGGCCAATGAGCAGTTCTTC.

This clonotype was seen more than once but under ten times. V usage is TRBV5-1 and J usage is TRBJ2-3, with 8 nucleotides matching TRBD2. Germline values: CDR1 SGHRS, CDR2 YFSETQ. The CDR3 is made up of 17 amino acids. The junction had 12 bases not matched to a gene; V was cut back by 4 bases and J by 2 bases. CDR3 coding DNA: TGCGCCAGCAGCCTCTCCGGGACTAGGGACTACACAGATACGCAGTATTTT. As protein: CASSLSGTRDYTDTQYF. Full variable domain (remainder filled in from reference TRBV5-1 and TRBJ2-3): KAGVTQTPRYLIKTRGQQVTLSCSPISGHRSVSWYQQTPGQGLQFLFEYFSETQRNKGNFPGRFSGRQFSNSRSEMNVSTLELGDSALYLCASSLSGTRDYTDTQYFGPGTRLTVL.

The CDR3 DNA is TGTGCCAGCAGCCTATACACGGGGTACAATGAGCAGTTCTTC. The encoded protein is CASSLYTGYNEQFF. The chain recombines TRBV3-1 with TRBJ2-1; a possible D gene is TRBD2 (5 bases). The CDR3 length is 14 residues. CDR1 and CDR2 from the germline V gene are LGHDT and YNNKEL (reference sequence). V was shortened by 4 bases and J by 4 bases, with 11 bases between the two germline ends.

The CDR3 DNA sequence: TGTGCCAGCAGCGACCGGGAGGGTAGCCCCTACGAGCAGTACTTC. Translation gives CASSDREGSPYEQYF. The chain couples TRBV7-2 to TRBJ2-7; TRBD2 aligns across 8 bases. The length of the CDR3 is 15 residues. CDR1 is SGHTA, CDR2 FQGNSA, per germline. V dropped 5 bases and J dropped 2; count of bases not matched to a gene: 8.

At least ten counts were recorded for this clonotype. This chain links TRBV6-2 or TRBV6-3 with TRBJ2-7; TRBD2 matches at 7 bases. This CDR3 comprises 12 residues. V trimming: 6 bases; J trimming: 2 bases; junction bases outside the gene matches: 1. Germline-derived CDR1 and CDR2 are MNHEY and SVGEGT. The CDR3 loop is CASRTSTYEQYF. The CDR3 coding sequence is TGTGCCAGCAGGACTAGCACCTACGAGCAGTACTTC.

The V call is TRBV2, the J call TRBJ2-7; perhaps TRBD2 as D (6 bases). Germline V CDR1 and CDR2: SNHLY, FYNNEI. The CDR3 totals 13 residues. Trimming took 8 bases from V and 3 from J, leaving 14 bases between them. This CDR3 reads CASLQGLVYEQYF. The CDR3 nucleotides are TGTGCCAGCCTTCAGGGACTTGTCTACGAGCAGTACTTC. The entire variable domain, with the rest obtained from reference TRBV2 and TRBJ2-7, is as follows: EPEVTQTPSHQVTQMGQEVILRCVPISNHLYFYWYRQILGQKVEFLVSFYNNEISEKSEIFDDQFSVERPDGSNFTLKIRSTKLEDSAMYFCASLQGLVYEQYFGPGTRLTVT.

The genes are TRBV3-1 and TRBJ2-3; D is perhaps TRBD2 (6 bases). Trimming removed 5 bases at V and 3 bases at J, with 15 bases between. The CDR3 loop spans 15 amino acids. From germline, CDR1 is LGHDT and CDR2 YNNKEL (reference sequence). The DNA of the CDR3 is TGTGCCAGCAGCGTCCGACTAGTCCCGACAGATACGCAGTATTTT. Translated, it gives CASSVRLVPTDTQYF.

This clonotype was recorded a few times. The chain carries TRBV27 and TRBJ2-1; 9 bases line up with TRBD2. Germline CDR1 MNHEY, CDR2 SMNVEV (reference sequence). Germline trimming cut 1 base from V and 2 bases from J; bases unmatched to any gene: 3. The CDR3 extends over 16 amino acids. The CDR3 DNA sequence: TGTGCCAGCAGTTTATGGACTAGCGCTACCTACAATGAGCAGTTCTTC. This sequence encodes CASSLWTSATYNEQFF.

This rearrangement joins TRBV2 to TRBJ2-1; 8 bases are a match to TRBD2. V trimming: 10 bases; J trimming: 4 bases; junction bases outside the gene matches: 9. This CDR3 comprises 14 residues. The V gene's germline CDR1 is SNHLY and CDR2 FYNNEI. Here the CDR3 DNA reads TGTGCCATGGTAAGGCTAGCGGGTTACAATGAGCAGTTCTTC. Translated: CAMVRLAGYNEQFF.

This clonotype was seen only a few times. V usage is TRBV5-1 and J usage is TRBJ2-7; no reliable D call. The CDR3 has 13 residues. Trimming pared 5 bases from V and 1 base from J, leaving 10 bases between. Germline CDR1 and CDR2: SGHRS and YFSETQ. The CDR3 region has the DNA TGCGCCAGCAGAGACTTACCTTCCTACGAGCAGTACTTC. Its protein is CASRDLPSYEQYF.

The J gene is TRBJ1-2, the V gene TRBV18; a weak D match, TRBD1 (5 bases). This CDR3 comprises 14 residues. Germline loops: CDR1 KGHSH, CDR2 LQKENI. V was shortened by 3 bases and J by 7 bases, with 15 bases between the two germline ends. CDR3: CASSPIQPGGGYTF. DNA of the CDR3: TGTGCCAGCTCACCCATACAGCCCGGGGGTGGCTACACCTTC. Full variable domain (remainder filled in from reference TRBV18 and TRBJ1-2): NAGVMQNPRHLVRRRGQEARLRCSPMKGHSHVYWYRQLPEEGLKFMVYLQKENIIDESGMPKERFSAEFPKEGPSILRIQQVVRGDSAAYFCASSPIQPGGGYTFGSGTRLTVV.

V gene TRBV19 combines with J gene TRBJ2-3; D is unclear. The germline V gene has CDR1 LNHDA and CDR2 SQIVND (reference sequence). V was pared by 5 bases and J by 4 bases, with 13 bases between. The CDR3 loop spans 14 amino acids. The CDR3, as DNA: TGTGCCAGTAGTCCGCGTATGGTGGCAGATACGCAGTATTTT. Its protein is CASSPRMVADTQYF.

This sequence joins TRBV7-2 and TRBJ1-1; D is ambiguous. CDR3 length: 13 amino acids. The germline V gene has CDR1 SGHTA and CDR2 FQGNSA. The V end lost 0 bases, the J end lost 8 bases, and 10 bases lay between the germline ends. CDR3: CASSLARRYEAFF. The CDR3 DNA is TGTGCCAGCAGCTTAGCGCGGCGGTACGAAGCTTTCTTT.

This clonotype was detected only a few times. The chain has TRBV5-1 and TRBJ1-2; maybe TRBD1 (5 bases). V was pared by 0 bases and J by 3 bases, with 12 bases between. The CDR3 loop spans 15 amino acids. Germline V gene sequence: CDR1 SGHRS, CDR2 YFSETQ. The CDR3 reads CASSLVAGFDYGYTF. The CDR3 nucleotides are TGCGCCAGCAGCTTGGTGGCAGGGTTCGACTATGGCTACACCTTC. The variable domain in full, completed from reference TRBV5-1 and TRBJ1-2, reads KAGVTQTPRYLIKTRGQQVTLSCSPISGHRSVSWYQQTPGQGLQFLFEYFSETQRNKGNFPGRFSGRQFSNSRSEMNVSTLELGDSALYLCASSLVAGFDYGYTFGSGTRLTVV.

This clonotype was detected only a few times. This chain connects TRBV11-2 to TRBJ2-7, with TRBD1 as a possible D gene (6 bases). The ends were cut back, 5 bases at V and 3 bases at J, with 14 bases in the middle. The germline V gene encodes CDR1 SGHAT and CDR2 FQNNGV. CDR3 length equals 14 residues. CDR3 coding DNA: TGTGCCAGCAGCCCTCGGAGACAGGTCTACGAGCAGTACTTC. Translation gives CASSPRRQVYEQYF.

This clonotype was seen many times. The rearrangement uses TRBV24-1 and TRBJ2-7; unclear D gene. The germline CDR1 and CDR2 sequences are KGHDR and SFDVKD. The CDR3 runs 12 residues. V lost 2 bases, J lost 3 bases, and 4 bases lay in between. DNA for the CDR3: TGTGCCACCAGTGATTGGGGCTACGAGCAGTACTTC. It is translated as CATSDWGYEQYF.

The chain recombines TRBV28 with TRBJ2-5, with a tentative D call TRBD2 (5 bases). The CDR3 consists of 15 residues. Germline CDR1 is MDHEN and CDR2 is SYDVKM. Trimming stripped 2 bases from V and 11 bases from J, with 21 bases between. The CDR3 DNA follows: TGTGCCAGCAGTTTACTCGGGGTTAACCCACTCAAGCAGTACTTC. Its protein is CASSLLGVNPLKQYF.

At least ten counts were recorded for this clonotype. CDR3 in DNA: TGTGCCATTGGGACTAGCGGGGCCCCCTACGAGCAGTACTTC. It translates to CAIGTSGAPYEQYF. The gene calls are TRBV6-5 and TRBJ2-7, with TRBD2 identical over 13 bases. The CDR3 sequence is 14 residues long. After removal of 10 bases from V and 2 bases from J, the junction contained 5 bases not matched to a gene. Germline CDR1 is MNHEY and CDR2 is SVGAGI.

The CDR3 DNA sequence: TGTGCCAGCAGCCAAGATCCTGACGTACTAGGAGCTTTCTTT. It specifies CASSQDPDVLGAFF. The genes are TRBV3-1 and TRBJ1-1; D call uncertain. Per germline, CDR1 LGHDT and CDR2 YNNKEL (reference sequence). The CDR3 covers 14 residues. The germline V and J ends were trimmed by 0 bases and 10 bases, with 15 bases remaining between them.

This rearrangement joins TRBV28 to TRBJ2-5; D is unresolved. The V end was cut by 5 bases, the J end by 10 bases, with 20 bases between. The germline V gene encodes CDR1 MDHEN and CDR2 SYDVKM. This CDR3 comprises 14 residues. The CDR3 bases are TGTGCCAGCAGTGCGGTATGGTCGGGTTGGGGCCAGTACTTC. This encodes CASSAVWSGWGQYF.

Only a few counts were recorded for this clonotype. This rearrangement joins TRBV5-6 to TRBJ2-7; 9 bases are shared with TRBD1. The V gene end was trimmed by 2 bases and the J gene end by 5 bases; junction bases not matched to a gene: 8. Looked up from germline, CDR1 is SGHDT and CDR2 is YYEEEE. The CDR3 covers 15 residues. Here the CDR3 DNA reads TGTGCCAGCAGCTTACAGGGGGCGCAAGGCAACGAGCAGTACTTC. The encoded protein is CASSLQGAQGNEQYF.

The rearrangement joins TRBV20-1 to TRBJ2-3; 8 bases agree with TRBD2. CDR3 size: 18 residues. CDR1 is DFQATT and CDR2 is SNEGSKA in the germline V gene (reference sequence). V was pared by 0 bases and J by 4 bases, with 15 bases of the junction left unmatched. The CDR3 protein is CSARDWLAGGPKPDTQYF. Written as DNA, the CDR3 is TGCAGTGCTAGAGATTGGCTAGCGGGCGGCCCCAAGCCAGATACGCAGTATTTT.

The gene calls are TRBV20-1 and TRBJ2-1; TRBD2 matches at 7 bases. The CDR3 consists of 14 residues. V shed 6 bases and J 5 bases; nucleotides not matched to a gene: 10. Germline values: CDR1 DFQATT, CDR2 SNEGSKA (reference sequence). Here the CDR3 DNA reads TGCAGTGCAACCGGACTAGTCGGAAACAATGAGCAGTTCTTC. Protein: CSATGLVGNNEQFF.